This T cell receptor beta chain originates from a study of blood T cells in healthy people across ages (dated by TCRdb to the mid-2010s). General notes on the study: In model experiments, template switching captured about one uniquely barcoded TCR beta cDNA molecule for every two T cells. Age-related changes in TCR beta repertoire diversity were measured in the study by deep sequencing normalized with unique cDNA molecular identifiers. Donors were grouped into four age groups: young (average roughly 17 years), middle-aged (around 39), aged (approximately 67) and long-lived (about 82). To avoid experimental bias, donors of different ages were distributed randomly across sequencing lanes. The study analyzed two additional independent replicas of 1 million unique cDNA reads from the same blood draw for two donors, one aged 18 to 30 and one aged 80 or older.

Donors were a few dozen systemically healthy Caucasian individuals from Russia aged roughly 6 to 90 years. Each donor gave about 9.7 milliliters of peripheral blood, drawn into EDTA-treated Vacutainer tubes. PBMCs were isolated by Ficoll-Paque density-gradient centrifugation, with at least 6 million obtained per sample. Total RNA, at least 6 micrograms per sample, was extracted from PBMCs with Trizol reagent. For every donor, flow cytometry on a PBMC aliquot measured the percentage of naive CD45RAhigh/CD27high T cells. Library preparation was by 5' RACE. The reads were generated on an Illumina HiSeq 2500. A second roughly 7 to 11 cycle PCR used a sample-barcoded 5' primer and a J-beta primer mix. Each TCR beta cDNA molecule received a unique molecular identifier from a template-switch 5' adaptor carrying 12 random nucleotides. Each sample yielded at least 3 million CDR3-containing paired-end reads. First-strand cDNA was synthesized from all RNA with the Mint cDNA synthesis kit, primed by a TRBC-specific oligonucleotide. Following uracil-DNA glycosylase treatment, all cDNA underwent a first 18-cycle PCR with the universal primers M1SS and BC2_uni_R. The source study handled its data this way. Each sample was normalized by randomly selecting 1 million high-quality reads, each carrying a distinct molecular identifier. Reads with shared molecular identifiers were discarded instead of being binned into consensus sequences. CDR3 identification, clonotype clustering and error correction used MiTCR with a Q25 quality threshold and the strictest error-elimination algorithm. A nonparametric unseen species model with Euler transformation was used to estimate a lower bound on total TCR beta diversity. TCRdb applied fastp at Q25 and MiXCR to the public reads, then kept only in-frame beta chains. Under each unique CDR3 protein, matching rows form one entry showing the most common genes and DNA. The authors' filters were not applied to this entry. The sample contains roughly 680,000 distinct CDR3 sequences, roughly half of them found a single time. The ten most abundant clones make up less than 15% of the sample.

The germline V gene gives CDR1 as SQVTM and CDR2 as ANQGSEA. The CDR3 has 14 amino acids, counting the end cysteine and phenylalanine. CDR3 DNA is the only sequence kept; it has 42 bases, read in frame from the first base. V and J are truncated by 0 bases and 2 bases respectively, leaving an intervening sequence of 9 bases. This clonotype was seen a single time. No cognate antigen has been identified for it. No base quality values were provided; no much bigger clone lies one nucleotide off. A single read makes a weak case. Overall results and qualifications from the work: Total diversity estimates from one million sequenced T cells were considered lower bounds and underestimates. Observed TCR beta diversity per million T cells fell roughly linearly with age, and a significant reduction was already apparent by age around 36. Because the CMV infection status of the donors was unknown, age-related changes in expanded clonotypes may potentially have been confounded. The percentage of naive T cells measured by flow cytometry correlated strongly with observed TCR beta diversity. Conclusive comparison of naive and antigen-experienced compartments was prevented by the profiling of bulk unsorted PBMCs. Compared with the aged group, the long-lived group had more naive CD4+ T cells, fewer expanded clones and increased TCR diversity, a pattern suggesting age selection.

Material for sequencing was blood. The TCR originated in an elderly woman in good health. The chain uses TRBV29-1 and TRBJ2-3; the D segment cannot be called with confidence. Read as DNA, the sequence is TGCAGCGTTGAAGACAGGCTTAACACAGATACGCAGTATTTT. It codes for CSVEDRLNTDTQYF.